The text below deals with one TCR beta chain. Time point here: baseline pretreatment blood. Treatment denoted: 15 Gy SBRT to primary tumor, nephrectomy 4 weeks later. The sample comes from a study of radiation and T cells in renal cell carcinoma. About the research overall: Nephrectomy followed 15 Gy stereotactic body radiation by 4 weeks.

Clones were read by immunoSEQ multiplex PCR, and TCRdb kept only the in-frame ones, dropping some. The top ten clones hold around 12% of a sample with some 150,000 clones, roughly 88% of them seen once. The CDR3 sequence is 14 residues long. Deletions cut 5 bases from V and 8 bases from J, with 15 bases between. Germline loops: CDR1 MNHNS, CDR2 SASEGT. The sequencing here drew on blood, taken from a patient whose treatment included radiotherapy and nephrectomy. J is TRBJ2-2 and V is TRBV6-1; D unclear. The origin of this receptor is a woman in her forties or fifties with renal cell carcinoma. In DNA, the CDR3 is TGTGCCAGCAGTCCCAGGACCGATCCAGGGGAGCTGTTTTTT. This gives the protein CASSPRTDPGELFF.